Listed below are T cell receptor beta chains from one sample, sequenced in a study of read filtering for tumor transcriptome and immune sequencing. Each CDR3 protein gets one entry after TCRdb re-called the reads with MiXCR. The sample holds some 20,000 distinct CDR3 sequences; about 20% are singletons and the top ten take more than 20%. The sequenced sample was a population of CD138-negative cells sorted from bone marrow. The receptors derive from a donor aged 40 or older with multiple myeloma. The CDR3 runs from the conserved cysteine through the conserved F or W. D genes are given only for firm matches. The size of a clone is reported for some rows only, either as once, few or many, or as a class for expanded clones.

TRBJ1-5 | many | TRBV19 | NA | TGTGCCAGTAGCACCGTCGGAGGCAATCAGCCCCAGCATTTT | CASSTVGGNQPQHF
TRBJ2-7 | medium-sized | TRBV11-2 | TRBD2 | TGTGCCAGCAGCTTAGATTTCGGACTAGCGGGAGGATGGGAGCAGTACTTC | CASSLDFGLAGGWEQYF
TRBJ2-1 | many | TRBV14 | NA | TGTGCCAGCAGCCACGGGAGCCTCGAGGGTGAGCAGTTCTTC | CASSHGSLEGEQFF
TRBJ1-5 | NA | TRBV29-1 | TRBD1 | TGCAGCGTCGGGACAGGGGGCCGCAATCAGCCCCAGCATTTT | CSVGTGGRNQPQHF
TRBJ2-3 | medium-sized | TRBV7-3 | NA | TGTGCCAGCAGCTTAGAATGGACAGATACGCAGTATTTT | CASSLEWTDTQYF
TRBJ2-7 | NA | TRBV28 | NA | TGTGCCACTGGGCAGCACCAACTAATCCCCTACGAGCAGTACTTC | CATGQHQLIPYEQYF
TRBJ2-7 | many | TRBV2 | NA | TGTGCCAGTCAGGATAGAAGAAGCTCCTACGAGCAGTACTTC | CASQDRRSSYEQYF
TRBJ1-4 | many | TRBV20-1 | NA | TGCAGTGCTAGCAGGGGAGGAGAAAAACTGTTTTTT | CSASRGGEKLFF
TRBJ2-1 | many | TRBV15 | NA | TGTGCCACCAGCAGAGGGTGGCCCGGACCCCACACCGATGAGCAGTTCTTC | CATSRGWPGPHTDEQFF
TRBJ2-7 | many | TRBV28 | NA | TGTGCCAGCAGTCTCGGTCCAATGTCCCAGCAGTACTTC | CASSLGPMSQQYF
TRBJ2-7 | NA | TRBV4-2 | TRBD2 | TGTGCCAGCAGCCTTACTAGCGCAAGCTACGAGCAGTACTTC | CASSLTSASYEQYF
TRBJ2-1 | many | TRBV28 | TRBD1 | TGTGCCAGCAGCCCCCTCACAGGGGGAAGGTACAATGAGCAGTTCTTC | CASSPLTGGRYNEQFF
TRBJ2-1 | many | TRBV2 | NA | TGTGCCAGCAGCAGGGACTACAATGAGCAGTTCTTC | CASSRDYNEQFF
TRBJ2-3 | many | TRBV12-3/TRBV12-4 | TRBD2 | TGTGCCAGCAGTGGGACTAGCGGGAGGCTCGGAGATACGCAGTATTTT | CASSGTSGRLGDTQYF
TRBJ2-5 | NA | TRBV20-1 | TRBD2 | TGCAGTGCTAGACGGGGAGGGGCCCAGTACTTC | CSARRGGAQYF
TRBJ2-3 | NA | TRBV28 | NA | TGTGCCAGCAGTTTGTTAGCGGAGACCACAGATACGCAGTATTTT | CASSLLAETTDTQYF
TRBJ2-7 | medium-sized | TRBV7-9 | NA | TGTGCCAGCAGCTTAACTACGGGAGCCTCCTACGAGCAGTACTTC | CASSLTTGASYEQYF
TRBJ2-2 | NA | TRBV6-1 | NA | TGTGCCAGCAGCGGCGGGACAGCTAGTAACACCGGGGAGCTGTTTTTT | CASSGGTASNTGELFF
TRBJ2-3 | many | TRBV7-6 | NA | TGTGCCAGCAGCTTATCCGGGAGCAAGGATACGCAGTATTTT | CASSLSGSKDTQYF
TRBJ2-7 | NA | TRBV19 | TRBD1 | TGTGCCAGTAGTATAGATGGACAGGGGGCGGCAGAGCAGTACTTC | CASSIDGQGAAEQYF
TRBJ2-2 | many | TRBV20-1 | NA | TGCAGTGCTAGAGATCCGGGACGCAGTAGTTGGAACACCGGGGAGCTGTTTTTT | CSARDPGRSSWNTGELFF
TRBJ2-7 | few | TRBV4-3 | TRBD2 | TGCGCCAGCAGCCAGGGGACTAGCAGTCTCTACGAGCAGTACTTC | CASSQGTSSLYEQYF
TRBJ1-1 | many | TRBV6-2/TRBV6-3 | NA | TGTGCCAGCAGTTACTCGCGGGGAACTGAAGCTTTCTTT | CASSYSRGTEAFF
TRBJ2-1 | medium-sized | TRBV7-8 | TRBD1 | TGTGCCAGCAGCTTAGGGACAGGGAGGAACAATGAGCAGTTCTTC | CASSLGTGRNNEQFF
TRBJ2-1 | many | TRBV12-5 | NA | TGTGCTAGTGGTTGGAACCTTGGGGTAGATGAGCAGTTCTTC | CASGWNLGVDEQFF
TRBJ1-6 | medium-sized | TRBV10-1 | NA | TGCGCCAGCAGTGAGTTCGGAAATTCACCCCTCCACTTT | CASSEFGNSPLHF
TRBJ1-5 | many | TRBV5-1 | NA | TGCGCCAGCAGCTTGATGACGGGAGGGTGGCCCCAGCATTTT | CASSLMTGGWPQHF
TRBJ2-1 | NA | TRBV6-6 | TRBD2 | TGTGCCAGCAAACTAGCGGGCAATGAGCAGTTCTTC | CASKLAGNEQFF
TRBJ2-5 | NA | TRBV20-1 | NA | TGCAGTGGTAGATGGGGGGCCGGGGAGACCCAGTACTTC | CSGRWGAGETQYF
TRBJ2-1 | many | TRBV30 | TRBD2 | TGTGCCTGGAGCGGACTAGCGGGATTCGATGAGCAGTTCTTC | CAWSGLAGFDEQFF
TRBJ2-7 | few | TRBV29-1 | NA | TGCAGCGTTGGTGAGATCAGCGGATTCTTCTACGAGCAGTACTTC | CSVGEISGFFYEQYF
TRBJ1-1 | many | TRBV18 | NA | TGTGCCAGCTCACCAATCCTGAACACTGAAGCTTTCTTT | CASSPILNTEAFF
TRBJ2-7 | many | TRBV14 | NA | TGTGCCAGCAGCTCAACCTTAGCGGAGTACTACGAGCAGTACTTC | CASSSTLAEYYEQYF
TRBJ1-1 | few | TRBV20-1 | NA | TGCAGTGCTCGAAAGGGGGTTCTCGACATTTCCGTGAACACTGAAGCTTTCTTT | CSARKGVLDISVNTEAFF
TRBJ2-3 | medium-sized | TRBV5-1 | TRBD1 | TGCGCCAGCAGCCAACAGACAGGGAGCGATACGCAGTATTTT | CASSQQTGSDTQYF
TRBJ2-1 | many | TRBV19 | NA | TGTGCCAGTAGTGTTCGGGACATAAGTACAAGGGTACATAGCAATGAGCAGTTCTTC | CASSVRDISTRVHSNEQFF
TRBJ2-2 | medium-sized | TRBV7-2 | NA | TGTGCCAGCAGCACCTACTTACGAACCGGGGAGCTGTTTTTT | CASSTYLRTGELFF
TRBJ1-1 | many | TRBV5-1 | NA | TGCGCCTGCAGCTTGGACAGATACACTGAAGCTTTCTTT | CACSLDRYTEAFF
TRBJ2-7 | medium-sized | TRBV5-1 | NA | TGCGCCAGCAGCTTGGCCATGTTAGGCGGAGGATACGAGCAGTACTTC | CASSLAMLGGGYEQYF
TRBJ2-3 | NA | TRBV3-1 | TRBD2 | TGTGCCAGCAGCCGAGGGCGGACTAGCGGGAGTTCAATCACAGATACGCAGTATTTT | CASSRGRTSGSSITDTQYF
TRBJ2-1 | NA | TRBV14 | NA | TGTGCCAGCAGCCAAGAAGGGGGTGTTACATATTTGGCCAATGAGCAGTTCTTC | CASSQEGGVTYLANEQFF
TRBJ2-1 | many | TRBV29-1 | NA | TGCAGCGTTGCTCGGACCGCAAACAATGAGCAGTTCTTC | CSVARTANNEQFF
TRBJ2-3 | many | TRBV28 | NA | TGTGCCAGCAGTCCACTCACAGGGATGGGCTCAGATACGCAGTATTTT | CASSPLTGMGSDTQYF
TRBJ2-7 | few | TRBV29-1 | NA | TGCAGCGTCGACGGCGAGGGGGCCTACGAGCAGTACTTC | CSVDGEGAYEQYF
TRBJ2-3 | NA | TRBV28 | NA | TGTGCCAGCAGTTTGCTGTTTGCCACGCAGTATTTT | CASSLLFATQYF
TRBJ2-6 | NA | TRBV5-5 | NA | TGTGCCAGCAGCTTGGCACGGGGGTTAGGGGCCAACGTCCTGACTTTC | CASSLARGLGANVLTF
TRBJ2-3 | many | TRBV28 | NA | TGTGCCAGCGCCACGTTAGGGGGGACAGATACGCAGTATTTT | CASATLGGTDTQYF
TRBJ2-7 | many | TRBV28 | NA | TGTGCCAGCAGTTTGCCACTATCCTACGAGCAGTACTTC | CASSLPLSYEQYF
TRBJ2-5 | many | TRBV6-2/TRBV6-3 | NA | TGTGCCAGCAGTCTGACATCCGAAGAGACCCAGTACTTC | CASSLTSEETQYF
TRBJ2-7 | few | TRBV28 | NA | TGTGCCAGCAGTTTATTGGGGGGCGAGCAGTACTTC | CASSLLGGEQYF
TRBJ2-3 | NA | TRBV10-3 | TRBD2 | TGTGCCATCAGCCCCCGGGAGGTCCTCGCAGATACGCAGTATTTT | CAISPREVLADTQYF
TRBJ2-5 | few | TRBV28 | NA | TGTGCCAGCAGTTTTGAGTCTCCGGAGACCCAGTACTTC | CASSFESPETQYF
TRBJ2-3 | NA | TRBV5-6 | NA | TGTGCCAGCAGCTTGTTTACGGCCCCCACAGATACGCAGTATTTT | CASSLFTAPTDTQYF
TRBJ2-7 | many | TRBV7-2 | NA | TGTGCCAGCAGCACGAGGGACAAAGCCTACGAGCAGTACTTC | CASSTRDKAYEQYF
TRBJ2-2 | many | TRBV9 | TRBD2 | TGTGCCAGCAGCGTATCCAGCGGGAGATTCACCGGGGAGCTGTTTTTT | CASSVSSGRFTGELFF
TRBJ1-1 | many | TRBV5-1 | NA | TGCGCCAGCAGCCTTAATGGTGGAGAGAACACTGAAGCTTTCTTT | CASSLNGGENTEAFF
TRBJ2-7 | many | TRBV20-1 | NA | TGCAGTGCTAGAGATGGAGGTGGTAGAGAGCAGTACTTC | CSARDGGGREQYF
TRBJ2-3 | many | TRBV27 | TRBD2 | TGTGCCAGCAGTTTATCGGCTAGCGGGAGGGTCGCGCAGTATTTT | CASSLSASGRVAQYF
TRBJ2-4 | many | TRBV20-1 | NA | TGCAGTGCTAGAGATCTGGCTAGAGCCAAAAACATTCAGTACTTC | CSARDLARAKNIQYF